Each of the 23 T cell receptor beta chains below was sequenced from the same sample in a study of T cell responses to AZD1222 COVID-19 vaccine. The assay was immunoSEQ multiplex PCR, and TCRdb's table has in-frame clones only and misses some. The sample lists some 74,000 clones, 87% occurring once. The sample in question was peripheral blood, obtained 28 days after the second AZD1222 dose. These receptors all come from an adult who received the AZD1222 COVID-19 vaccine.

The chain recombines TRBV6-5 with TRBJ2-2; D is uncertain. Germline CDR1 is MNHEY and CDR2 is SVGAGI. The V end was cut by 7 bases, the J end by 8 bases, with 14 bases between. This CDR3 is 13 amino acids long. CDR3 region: CASTLGFAGELFF. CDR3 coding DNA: TGTGCCAGCACCCTGGGTTTCGCTGGGGAGCTGTTTTTT.

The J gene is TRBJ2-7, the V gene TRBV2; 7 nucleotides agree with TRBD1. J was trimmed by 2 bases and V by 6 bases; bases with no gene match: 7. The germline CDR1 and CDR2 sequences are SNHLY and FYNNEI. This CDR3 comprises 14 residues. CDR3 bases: TGTGCCAGCAGCAAGGGGGCGCTTGCCTACGAGCAGTACTTC. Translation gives CASSKGALAYEQYF.

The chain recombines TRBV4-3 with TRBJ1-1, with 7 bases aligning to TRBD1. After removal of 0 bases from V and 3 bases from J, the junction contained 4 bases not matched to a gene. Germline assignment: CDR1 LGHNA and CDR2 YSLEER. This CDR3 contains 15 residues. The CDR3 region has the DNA TGCGCCAGCAGCCAAGAGCCAGGGGGGGACACTGAAGCTTTCTTT. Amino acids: CASSQEPGGDTEAFF.

The CDR3, as DNA: TGTGCCAGTAGATCAGCTTCGGCTGCCGGTTTTGGCTACACCTTC. Translation: CASRSASAAGFGYTF. V usage is TRBV19 and J usage is TRBJ1-2; no definite D call. The germline gives CDR1 LNHDA, CDR2 SQIVND (reference sequence). The V and J ends lost 6 bases and 7 bases respectively, with 21 bases between them. The CDR3 length is 15 residues.

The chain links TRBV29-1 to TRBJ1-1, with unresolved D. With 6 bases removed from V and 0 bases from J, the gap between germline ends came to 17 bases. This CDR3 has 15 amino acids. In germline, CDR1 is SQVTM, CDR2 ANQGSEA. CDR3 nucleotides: TGCAGCGTCCTAAGTAGGGCAGCCTTGAACACTGAAGCTTTCTTT. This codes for CSVLSRAALNTEAFF.

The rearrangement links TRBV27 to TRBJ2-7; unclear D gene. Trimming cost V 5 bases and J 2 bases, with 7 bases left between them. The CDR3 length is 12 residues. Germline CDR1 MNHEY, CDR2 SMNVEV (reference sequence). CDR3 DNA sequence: TGTGCCAGCAGTCCTACTCCCTACGAGCAGTACTTC. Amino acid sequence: CASSPTPYEQYF.

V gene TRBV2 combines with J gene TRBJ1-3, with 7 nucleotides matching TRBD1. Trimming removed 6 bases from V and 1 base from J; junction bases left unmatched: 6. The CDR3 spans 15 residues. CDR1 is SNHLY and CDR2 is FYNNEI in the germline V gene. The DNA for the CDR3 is TGTGCCAGCAGAAACAGGGGAGGGTCTGGAAACACCATATATTTT. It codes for CASRNRGGSGNTIYF.

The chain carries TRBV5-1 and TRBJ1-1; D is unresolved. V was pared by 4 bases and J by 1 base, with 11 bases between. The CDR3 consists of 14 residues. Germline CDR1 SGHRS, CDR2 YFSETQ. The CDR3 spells CASSVTPTNTEAFF. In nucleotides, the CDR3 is TGCGCCAGCAGCGTAACACCGACGAACACTGAAGCTTTCTTT.

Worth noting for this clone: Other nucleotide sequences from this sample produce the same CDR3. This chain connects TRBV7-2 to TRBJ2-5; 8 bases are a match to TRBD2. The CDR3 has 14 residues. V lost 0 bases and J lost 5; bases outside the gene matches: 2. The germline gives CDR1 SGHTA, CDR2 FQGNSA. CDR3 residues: CASSLAGLGETQYF. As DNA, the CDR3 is TGTGCCAGCAGCTTAGCGGGACTAGGGGAGACCCAGTACTTC.

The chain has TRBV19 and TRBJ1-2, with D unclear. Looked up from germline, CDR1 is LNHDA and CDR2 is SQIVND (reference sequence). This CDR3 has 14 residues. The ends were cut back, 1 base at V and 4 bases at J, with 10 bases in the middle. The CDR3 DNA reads TGTGCCAGTAGTATAGCCATGGTAAGCTATGGCTACACCTTC. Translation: CASSIAMVSYGYTF.

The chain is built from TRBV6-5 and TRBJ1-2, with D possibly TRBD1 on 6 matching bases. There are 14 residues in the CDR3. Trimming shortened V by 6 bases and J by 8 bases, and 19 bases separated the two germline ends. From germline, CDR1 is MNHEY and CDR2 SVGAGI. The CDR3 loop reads CASRRQALTRGYTF. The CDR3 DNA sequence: TGTGCCAGCAGGCGACAGGCGTTAACTAGAGGCTACACCTTC.

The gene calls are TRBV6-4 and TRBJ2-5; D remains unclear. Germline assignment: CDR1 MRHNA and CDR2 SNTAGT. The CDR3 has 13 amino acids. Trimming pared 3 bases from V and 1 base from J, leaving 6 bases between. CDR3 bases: TGTGCCAGCAGTGAGGCTCTCCAAGAGACCCAGTACTTC. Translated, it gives CASSEALQETQYF.

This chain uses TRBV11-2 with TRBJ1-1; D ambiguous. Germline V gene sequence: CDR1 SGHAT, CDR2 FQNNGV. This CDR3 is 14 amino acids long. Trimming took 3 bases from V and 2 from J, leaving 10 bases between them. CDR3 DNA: TGTGCCAGCAGCTTGACATTGCTTAACACTGAAGCTTTCTTT. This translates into CASSLTLLNTEAFF. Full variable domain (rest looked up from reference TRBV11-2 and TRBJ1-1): EAGVAQSPRYKIIEKRQSVAFWCNPISGHATLYWYQQILGQGPKLLIQFQNNGVVDDSQLPKDRFSAERLKGVDSTLKIQPAKLEDSAVYLCASSLTLLNTEAFFGQGTRLTVV.

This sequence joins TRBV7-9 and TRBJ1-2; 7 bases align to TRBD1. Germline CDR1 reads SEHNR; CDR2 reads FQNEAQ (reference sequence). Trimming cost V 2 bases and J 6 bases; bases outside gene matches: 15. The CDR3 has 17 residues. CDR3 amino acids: CASSLPGREGAQHGYTF. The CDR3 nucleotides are TGTGCCAGCAGCTTACCCGGGAGGGAGGGGGCGCAACATGGCTACACCTTC.

The CDR3 loop is CASRPGGASTEAFF. The CDR3 DNA reads TGTGCCAGCAGGCCCGGGGGCGCGAGCACTGAAGCTTTCTTT. The chain has TRBV3-1 (or the pseudogene TRBV3-2) and TRBJ1-1; D is possibly TRBD1 (6 bases). Germline V gives CDR1 LGHDT, CDR2 YNNKEL (reference sequence). Trimming cost V 6 bases and J 4 bases, with 15 bases left between them. CDR3 length: 14 residues.

The CDR3 sequence: CASSMGQGKDSPLHF. The CDR3 DNA sequence: TGTGCCAGCAGTATGGGGCAGGGAAAGGATTCACCCCTCCACTTT. This rearrangement joins TRBV5-4 to TRBJ1-6, with TRBD1 as a possible D gene (5 bases). V lost 5 bases and J 8 bases, leaving 17 bases between the germline ends. CDR3 length: 15 residues. CDR1 and CDR2 from the germline V gene are SGHNT and YYREEE (reference sequence).

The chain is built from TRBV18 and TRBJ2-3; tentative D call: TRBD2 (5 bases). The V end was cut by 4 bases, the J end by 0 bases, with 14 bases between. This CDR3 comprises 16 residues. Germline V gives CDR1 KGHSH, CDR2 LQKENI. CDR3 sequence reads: CASSLGLITSTDTQYF. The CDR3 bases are TGTGCCAGCTCACTTGGACTCATAACTAGCACAGATACGCAGTATTTT.

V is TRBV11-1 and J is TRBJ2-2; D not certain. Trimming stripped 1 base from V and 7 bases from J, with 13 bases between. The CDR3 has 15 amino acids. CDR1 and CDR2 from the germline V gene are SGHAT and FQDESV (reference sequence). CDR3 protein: CASSLGAVAGGELFF. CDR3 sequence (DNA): TGTGCCAGCAGCTTAGGGGCAGTGGCAGGCGGGGAGCTGTTTTTT.

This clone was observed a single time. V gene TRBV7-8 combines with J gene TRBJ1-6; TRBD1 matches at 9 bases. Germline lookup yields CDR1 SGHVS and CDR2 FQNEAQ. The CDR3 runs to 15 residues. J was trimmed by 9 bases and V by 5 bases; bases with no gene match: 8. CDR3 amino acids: CASSPGQGRGSPLHF. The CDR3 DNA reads TGTGCCAGCAGCCCAGGACAGGGGAGAGGTTCACCCCTCCACTTT. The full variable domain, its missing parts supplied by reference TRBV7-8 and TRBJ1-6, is GAGVSQSPRYKVAKRGQDVALRCDPISGHVSLFWYQQALGQGPEFLTYFQNEAQLDKSGLPSDRFFAERPEGSVSTLKIQRTQQEDSAVYLCASSPGQGRGSPLHFGNGTRLTVT.

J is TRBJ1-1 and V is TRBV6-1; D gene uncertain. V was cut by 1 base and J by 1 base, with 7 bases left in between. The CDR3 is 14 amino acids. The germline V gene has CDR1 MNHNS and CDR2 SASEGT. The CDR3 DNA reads TGTGCCAGCAGTGAAGGGACCGCGAACACTGAAGCTTTCTTT. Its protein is CASSEGTANTEAFF.

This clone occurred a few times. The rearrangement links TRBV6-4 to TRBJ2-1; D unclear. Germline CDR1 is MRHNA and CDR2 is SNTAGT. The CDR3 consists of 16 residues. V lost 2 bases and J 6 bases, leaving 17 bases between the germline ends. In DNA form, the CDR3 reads TGTGCCAGCAGTGACGCTTGGAGTACGGGCTTCAATGAGCAGTTCTTC. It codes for CASSDAWSTGFNEQFF.

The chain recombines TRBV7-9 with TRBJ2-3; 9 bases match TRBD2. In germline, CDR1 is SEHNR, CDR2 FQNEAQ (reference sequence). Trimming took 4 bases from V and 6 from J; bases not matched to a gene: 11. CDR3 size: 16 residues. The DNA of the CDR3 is TGTGCCAGCAGCTCCGGACGGGCGGGAGGGATTGATACGCAGTATTTT. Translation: CASSSGRAGGIDTQYF.

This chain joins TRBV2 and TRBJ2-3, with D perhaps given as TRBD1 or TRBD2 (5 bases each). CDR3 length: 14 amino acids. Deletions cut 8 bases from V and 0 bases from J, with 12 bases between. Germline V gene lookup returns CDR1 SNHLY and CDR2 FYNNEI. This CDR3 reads CASGPGRSTDTQYF. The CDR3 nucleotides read TGTGCCAGCGGACCGGGACGGAGCACAGATACGCAGTATTTT.